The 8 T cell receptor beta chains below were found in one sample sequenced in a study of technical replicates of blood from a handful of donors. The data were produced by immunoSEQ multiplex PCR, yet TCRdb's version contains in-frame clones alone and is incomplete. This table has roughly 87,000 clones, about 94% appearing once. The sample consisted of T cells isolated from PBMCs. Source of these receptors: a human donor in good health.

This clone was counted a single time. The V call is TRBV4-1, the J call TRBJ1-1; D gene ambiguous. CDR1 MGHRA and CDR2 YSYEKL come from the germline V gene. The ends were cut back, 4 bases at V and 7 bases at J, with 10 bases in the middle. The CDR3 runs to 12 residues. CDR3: CASSPAGNEAFF. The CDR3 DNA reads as TGCGCCAGCAGCCCTGCGGGCAATGAAGCTTTCTTT.

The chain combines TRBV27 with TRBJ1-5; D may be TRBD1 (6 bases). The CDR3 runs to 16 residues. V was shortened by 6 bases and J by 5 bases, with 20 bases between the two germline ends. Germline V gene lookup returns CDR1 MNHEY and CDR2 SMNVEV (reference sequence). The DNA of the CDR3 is TGTGCCAGCAGAATGGGGGGGGGCAGGGCTGATCAGCCCCAGCATTTT. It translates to CASRMGGGRADQPQHF.

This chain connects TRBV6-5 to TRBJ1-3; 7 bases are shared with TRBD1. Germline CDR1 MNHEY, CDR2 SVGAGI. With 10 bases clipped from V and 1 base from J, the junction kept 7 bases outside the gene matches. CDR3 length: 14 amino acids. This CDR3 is CATALQGSGNTIYF. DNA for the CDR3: TGTGCCACCGCCCTACAGGGGTCTGGAAACACCATATATTTT.

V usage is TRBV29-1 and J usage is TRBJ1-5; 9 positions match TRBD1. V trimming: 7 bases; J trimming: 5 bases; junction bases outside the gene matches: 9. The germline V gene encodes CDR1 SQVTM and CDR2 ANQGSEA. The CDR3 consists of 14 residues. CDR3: CSARDRAPDQPQHF. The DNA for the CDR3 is TGCAGCGCCAGGGACAGGGCCCCGGATCAGCCCCAGCATTTT.

The CDR3 DNA reads TGCGCCAGCAGCTCTCGGGACAGCTCCTACAATGAGCAGTTCTTC. This sequence encodes CASSSRDSSYNEQFF. The chain uses TRBV4-1 and TRBJ2-1; 7 bases fit TRBD1. V lost 5 bases and J lost 0; bases outside the gene matches: 4. CDR1 MGHRA and CDR2 YSYEKL come from the germline V gene. CDR3 length equals 15 residues.

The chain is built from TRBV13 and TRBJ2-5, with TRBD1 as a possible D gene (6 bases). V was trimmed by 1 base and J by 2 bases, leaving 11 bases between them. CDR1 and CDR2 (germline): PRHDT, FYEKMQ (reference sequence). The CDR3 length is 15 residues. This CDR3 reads CASSLDGQIQETQYF. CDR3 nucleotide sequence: TGTGCCAGCAGCTTAGACGGACAGATACAAGAGACCCAGTACTTC.

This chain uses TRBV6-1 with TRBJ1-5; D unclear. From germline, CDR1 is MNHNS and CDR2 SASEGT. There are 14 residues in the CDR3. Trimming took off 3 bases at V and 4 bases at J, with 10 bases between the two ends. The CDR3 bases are TGTGCCAGCAGTGAGTGGCATCTTAATCAGCCCCAGCATTTT. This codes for CASSEWHLNQPQHF.

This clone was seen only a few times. CDR3 region: CASSPGTANTEAFF. The CDR3 DNA is TGTGCCAGCAGCCCCGGGACTGCCAACACTGAAGCTTTCTTT. The J gene is TRBJ1-1, the V gene TRBV5-5, with D possibly TRBD1 on 5 matching bases. V was pared by 4 bases and J by 2 bases, with 12 bases between. Germline lookup yields CDR1 SGHKS and CDR2 YYEKEE (reference sequence). The CDR3 length is 14 residues.